This T cell receptor (beta chain) was profiled in a study of cytomegalovirus exposure and HLA in healthy donors. Study outcomes and limitations: A few chains linked to CMV were shown in vitro to be specific for CMV antigens. The sole available immune exposure information was CMV serostatus.

Healthy bone marrow donors made up the donor group. PCR was performed using 60 Vbeta and 13 Jbeta primers. Source study methods: An analysis performed later counted roughly 79 million unique TCR beta chains (roughly 11 million of them shared). Sequenced by immunoSEQ multiplex PCR; TCRdb stores in-frame clones only, minus some. The V and J calls and clone size were taken over from that table, and D and trimming were inferred from the DNA. The data show 100,000 to 150,000 clones, roughly 71% seen once. This clone was counted a few times. Its specificity is not known. CDR1 and CDR2 from the germline V gene are SSHAT and FNYEAQ (reference sequence). CDR3 length equals 15 residues. Germline trimming cut 3 bases from V and 5 bases from J; bases unmatched to any gene: 6.

Sequencing was performed on PBMCs. The clonotype originates from a woman aged 45-65 years in good health and CMV-seropositive. This chain links TRBV7-7 with TRBJ2-1; the match to TRBD1 covers 8 bases. In DNA, the CDR3 is TGTGCCAGCAGCTTTAGACAGGGGCCCAACAATGAGCAGTTCTTC. Amino acid sequence: CASSFRQGPNNEQFF. The variable domain in full, with the rest retrieved from reference TRBV7-7 and TRBJ2-1, is GAGVSQSPRYKVTKRGQDVTLRCDPISSHATLYWYQQALGQGPEFLTYFNYEAQPDKSGLPSDRFSAERPEGSISTLTIQRTEQRDSAMYRCASSFRQGPNNEQFFGPGTRLTVL.